These 27 T cell receptor beta chains were sequenced from one sample in a study of identical twins (dated by TCRdb to about 2016). The library was prepared using 5' RACE. The sequencer was an Illumina HiSeq 2000. In-frame beta chains were kept once TCRdb had trimmed the public reads at Q25 with fastp and called clones with MiXCR. Every CDR3 protein is listed once, alongside the most common genes and DNA of its rows. In all, the sample holds about 550,000 distinct CDR3 sequences, and more than 20% of those were seen once. 0.45% to 0.5% of the sample goes to the ten largest clones. Another study also made use of these data, one on yellow fever vaccine responses in identical twins.

Sequencing was carried out using CD4+ T cells sorted from blood. These receptors all stem from a woman in her late teens or twenties in good health.

Remarks on this clonotype: One junction end does not reproduce the germline sequence, and a read error may be involved. The rearrangement links TRBV3-1 to TRBJ2-1; the D gene is possibly TRBD1 (6 bases). Germline V gives CDR1 LGHDT, CDR2 YNNKEL (reference sequence). The CDR3 spans 12 residues. The CDR3 region is CASSRLLGALVF. DNA of the CDR3: TGTGCCAGCAGCCGCTTGCTGGGGGCCTTGGTCTTC.

This clonotype has only a few counts. The chain carries TRBV9 and TRBJ2-5; 9 positions agree with TRBD2. This CDR3 has 16 residues. The junction had 12 bases not matched to a gene; V was cut back by 5 bases and J by 4 bases. Germline lookup yields CDR1 SGDLS and CDR2 YYNGEE. The CDR3 spells CASSDNGAGGLETQYF. The CDR3 bases are TGTGCCAGCAGTGACAATGGAGCGGGAGGTTTAGAGACCCAGTACTTC.

This clonotype occurred many times. The J gene is TRBJ1-2, the V gene TRBV7-8; TRBD1 might be the D (5 bases). V was trimmed by 5 bases and J by 0 bases, leaving 19 bases between them. This CDR3 is 17 amino acids long. Germline lookup yields CDR1 SGHVS and CDR2 FQNEAQ. The CDR3: CASSAPGGIGTNYGYTF. The CDR3 DNA follows: TGTGCCAGCAGCGCTCCGGGGGGGATCGGGACTAACTATGGCTACACCTTC.

CDR3 DNA: TGTGCCACCAGTGATTTGTTCCGGGCCCCCTACGAGCAGTACTTC. Translation: CATSDLFRAPYEQYF. The J gene is TRBJ2-7, the V gene TRBV24-1; D uncertain. Trimming stripped 0 bases from V and 2 bases from J, with 10 bases between. The CDR3 totals 15 residues. CDR1 is KGHDR and CDR2 is SFDVKD in the germline V gene.

There are a few counts of this clonotype. The V call is TRBV12-3 or TRBV12-4, the J call TRBJ2-7; D possibly matches TRBD1 or TRBD2 (5 bases each). Trimming took 7 bases from V and 7 from J, leaving 17 bases between them. The CDR3 has 13 amino acids. The CDR3 loop reads CASTKSRDGEQYF. CDR3 DNA: TGTGCCAGCACTAAGTCCAGGGACGGGGAGCAGTACTTC.

This clonotype has more than one count but fewer than ten. Written as DNA, the CDR3 is TGTGCCAGCAATAGCGGGAACTGGAACGAGCAGTACTTC. Protein: CASNSGNWNEQYF. This chain links TRBV28 with TRBJ2-7, with 8 bases matching TRBD2. Germline CDR1 and CDR2: MDHEN and SYDVKM. The CDR3 extends over 13 amino acids. V lost 7 bases to trimming and J lost 5 bases; unmatched junction nucleotides: 7.

A few counts support this clonotype. This rearrangement joins TRBV3-1 to TRBJ2-1; TRBD2 agrees at 7 bases. Germline lookup yields CDR1 LGHDT and CDR2 YNNKEL (reference sequence). The CDR3 consists of 15 residues. The ends lost 0 bases at V and 5 bases at J; junction bases unmatched: 4. The CDR3 is CASSQELLAHNEQFF. In DNA form, the CDR3 reads TGTGCCAGCAGCCAAGAGCTACTAGCGCACAATGAGCAGTTCTTC.

The V call is TRBV20-1, the J call TRBJ2-1; TRBD2 agrees at 12 bases. Germline CDR1 and CDR2: DFQATT and SNEGSKA (reference sequence). The V and J ends lost 3 bases and 0 bases, in that order; junction bases with no gene match: 6. This CDR3 region has 17 residues. In DNA form, the CDR3 reads TGCAGTGCTAGCGCGCTAGCGGGAGGGCCCTCCTACAATGAGCAGTTCTTC. This sequence encodes CSASALAGGPSYNEQFF.

The rearrangement uses TRBV10-3 and TRBJ2-5, with TRBD1 matching 7 bases. Trimming at V came to 6 bases and at J to 2 bases, leaving 3 bases not matched to a gene. CDR1 is ENHRY and CDR2 is SYGVKD in the germline V gene. This CDR3 region has 13 residues. CDR3 bases: TGTGCCATCAGCCCGGGACAGCAAGAGACCCAGTACTTC. Protein sequence: CAISPGQQETQYF.

This clonotype appeared a few times. This chain joins TRBV6-1 and TRBJ2-2, with 9 nucleotides matching TRBD1. The CDR3 contains 16 residues. The V gene's germline CDR1 is MNHNS and CDR2 SASEGT. The J segment lost 2 bases and the V segment lost 5 bases, leaving 6 bases of the junction unmatched. The CDR3: CASSPTGQGNTGELFF. In DNA form, the CDR3 reads TGTGCCAGCAGTCCCACGGGACAGGGAAACACCGGGGAGCTGTTTTTT.

The V gene is TRBV12-3 or TRBV12-4, the J gene TRBJ2-2, with D possibly TRBD1 on 5 matching bases. The CDR3 extends over 16 amino acids. V lost 6 bases and J 6 bases, leaving 20 bases between the germline ends. The CDR3: CASRAPRQGFAGELFF. In DNA, the CDR3 is TGTGCCAGCAGGGCCCCAAGGCAGGGTTTCGCCGGGGAGCTGTTTTTT.

The sample holds a few counts of this clonotype. The rearrangement uses TRBV27 and TRBJ2-3; D is unresolved. This CDR3 is built from 13 residues. Trimming shortened V by 6 bases and J by 7 bases, and 14 bases separated the two germline ends. Germline V gene sequence: CDR1 MNHEY, CDR2 SMNVEV (reference sequence). In nucleotides, the CDR3 is TGTGCCAGCAGCCCTATAGCTGAAAATACGCAGTATTTT. Translated, it gives CASSPIAENTQYF.

This clonotype was recorded a few times. The chain is built from TRBV11-2 and TRBJ2-1; 9 bases fit TRBD1. V lost 5 bases and J lost 15; bases outside the gene matches: 11. The CDR3 has 13 residues. Germline assignment: CDR1 SGHAT and CDR2 FQNNGV. The CDR3 bases are TGTGCCAGCAGCCGGGGACAGGGTTTAGGGCGGTTCTTC. Its protein product is CASSRGQGLGRFF.

The table lists this clonotype with a few counts. The rearrangement joins TRBV5-6 to TRBJ2-1; TRBD2 aligns across 14 bases. V lost 2 bases to trimming and J lost 7 bases; unmatched junction nucleotides: 8. The CDR3 covers 17 residues. Germline V gives CDR1 SGHDT, CDR2 YYEEEE. The CDR3 region has the DNA TGTGCCAGCAGCTTCAGGTCGGGGACTAGCGGGAGAAATGAGCAGTTCTTC. This translates into CASSFRSGTSGRNEQFF.

Only a few counts were recorded for this clonotype. V gene TRBV7-8 combines with J gene TRBJ2-5; D gene uncertain. The CDR3 is 13 amino acids. Trimming pared 1 base from V and 4 bases from J, leaving 7 bases between. Germline lookup yields CDR1 SGHVS and CDR2 FQNEAQ. The CDR3 nucleotides are TGTGCCAGCAGCTTAGTTGTAGGAGAGACCCAGTACTTC. This encodes CASSLVVGETQYF.

The chain joins TRBV20-1 to TRBJ2-7; possible D gene TRBD1, 5 bases. The V and J ends lost 7 bases and 9 bases respectively, with 19 bases between them. Germline values: CDR1 DFQATT, CDR2 SNEGSKA (reference sequence). The CDR3 contains 12 residues. This chain's CDR3 is CSGGPAQGSQYF. Written as DNA, the CDR3 is TGCAGTGGAGGCCCTGCTCAGGGATCGCAGTACTTC.

V and J are TRBV18 and TRBJ2-7; D uncertain. The germline V gene has CDR1 KGHSH and CDR2 LQKENI. The CDR3 length is 13 residues. V was trimmed by 2 bases and J by 4 bases, leaving 9 bases between them. CDR3 protein: CASSPNRPYEQYF. CDR3 nucleotides: TGTGCCAGCTCACCAAACAGACCTTACGAGCAGTACTTC. The full variable domain, its missing parts supplied by reference TRBV18 and TRBJ2-7, is NAGVMQNPRHLVRRRGQEARLRCSPMKGHSHVYWYRQLPEEGLKFMVYLQKENIIDESGMPKERFSAEFPKEGPSILRIQQVVRGDSAAYFCASSPNRPYEQYFGPGTRLTVT.

This clonotype was counted many times. The chain couples TRBV5-1 to TRBJ2-1; no clear D gene. The V gene's germline CDR1 is SGHRS and CDR2 YFSETQ. V was shortened by 0 bases and J by 3 bases, with 7 bases between the two germline ends. This CDR3 has 14 amino acids. CDR3 amino acids: CASSLGRGYNEQFF. CDR3 in DNA: TGCGCCAGCAGCTTGGGCAGAGGCTACAATGAGCAGTTCTTC.

A few counts support this clonotype. This chain uses TRBV12-3 or TRBV12-4 with TRBJ2-5, with D unclear. Trimming cost V 5 bases and J 8 bases, with 18 bases left between them. The CDR3 consists of 14 residues. CDR3 coding DNA: TGTGCCAGCAGTCACCTCGGGTCCCGAGGAACCCAGTACTTC. It specifies CASSHLGSRGTQYF.

This CDR3 reads CASSPNEGLGELFF. In nucleotides, the CDR3 is TGCGCCAGCAGCCCGAATGAAGGGCTCGGGGAGCTGTTTTTT. V gene TRBV5-1 combines with J gene TRBJ2-2; no firm D call. The CDR3 is 14 residues long. Germline V gene sequence: CDR1 SGHRS, CDR2 YFSETQ. Trimming took 4 bases from V and 7 from J, leaving 14 bases between them.

The V and J genes are TRBV4-1 and TRBJ1-2; D unresolved. Germline assignment: CDR1 MGHRA and CDR2 YSYEKL. The CDR3 has 14 amino acids. The V end was cut by 1 base, the J end by 7 bases, with 13 bases between. CDR3 nucleotides: TGCGCCAGCAGCCAAGGCGCGGGTGTAGGTGGCTACACCTTC. This gives the protein CASSQGAGVGGYTF.

This clonotype appeared a few times. The DNA of the CDR3 is TGTGCCAGCAGTGACAGCCAATACGAGCAGTACTTC. Its protein product is CASSDSQYEQYF. The chain links TRBV6-4 to TRBJ2-7, with no clear D. V dropped 2 bases and J dropped 4 bases, with 6 bases sitting between them. Looked up from germline, CDR1 is MRHNA and CDR2 is SNTAGT. The CDR3 is 12 residues long.

The chain couples TRBV24-1 to TRBJ2-7; 8 bases line up with TRBD1. The CDR3 is 17 amino acids. Germline assignment: CDR1 KGHDR and CDR2 SFDVKD. V dropped 0 bases and J dropped 5; count of bases not matched to a gene: 11. CDR3 DNA: TGTGCCACCAGTGATTTGTTCGACAGGGGAGGAAGCAACGAGCAGTACGTC. As protein: CATSDLFDRGGSNEQYV.

The rearrangement joins TRBV19 to TRBJ2-1, with 12 bases fitting TRBD2. The CDR3 spans 13 residues. V was clipped by 5 bases and J by 10 bases; unmatched bases: 3. Germline V gives CDR1 LNHDA, CDR2 SQIVND (reference sequence). Here the CDR3 reads CASSPTSGSEQFF. The CDR3 region has the DNA TGTGCCAGTAGTCCGACTAGCGGGAGCGAGCAGTTCTTC. The full variable domain, completed using reference TRBV19 and TRBJ2-1, is DGGITQSPKYLFRKEGQNVTLSCEQNLNHDAMYWYRQDPGQGLRLIYYSQIVNDFQKGDIAEGYSVSREKKESFPLTVTSAQKNPTAFYLCASSPTSGSEQFFGPGTRLTVL.

This clonotype was found a few times. CDR3 amino acids: CASSLADTKGFYEQYF. The CDR3 DNA reads TGTGCCAGCAGCTTAGCCGACACAAAGGGGTTCTACGAGCAGTACTTC. The J gene is TRBJ2-7, the V gene TRBV7-6; a weak D match, TRBD1 (5 bases). Germline CDR1 SGHVS, CDR2 FNYEAQ. Trimming took 0 bases from V and 3 from J, leaving 15 bases between them. The length of the CDR3 is 16 residues.

Ten or more counts support this clonotype. The rearrangement uses TRBV5-1 and TRBJ2-5; D remains unclear. V shed 5 bases and J shed 4 bases, with 12 bases lying between them. The CDR3 sequence is 13 residues long. Germline V gene lookup returns CDR1 SGHRS and CDR2 YFSETQ. CDR3 loop: CASSLRFRETQYF. For the CDR3, the DNA is TGCGCCAGCAGTTTGAGGTTCAGAGAGACCCAGTACTTC.

The sample holds a few counts of this clonotype. The chain uses TRBV3-1 and TRBJ1-2; D is unclear. CDR1 is LGHDT, CDR2 YNNKEL, per germline (reference sequence). Trimming removed 1 base at V and 2 bases at J, with 14 bases between. The CDR3 contains 16 residues. The CDR3 sequence: CASSQVGEGENYGYTF. The CDR3 DNA is TGTGCCAGCAGCCAAGTTGGTGAAGGAGAAAACTATGGCTACACCTTC.